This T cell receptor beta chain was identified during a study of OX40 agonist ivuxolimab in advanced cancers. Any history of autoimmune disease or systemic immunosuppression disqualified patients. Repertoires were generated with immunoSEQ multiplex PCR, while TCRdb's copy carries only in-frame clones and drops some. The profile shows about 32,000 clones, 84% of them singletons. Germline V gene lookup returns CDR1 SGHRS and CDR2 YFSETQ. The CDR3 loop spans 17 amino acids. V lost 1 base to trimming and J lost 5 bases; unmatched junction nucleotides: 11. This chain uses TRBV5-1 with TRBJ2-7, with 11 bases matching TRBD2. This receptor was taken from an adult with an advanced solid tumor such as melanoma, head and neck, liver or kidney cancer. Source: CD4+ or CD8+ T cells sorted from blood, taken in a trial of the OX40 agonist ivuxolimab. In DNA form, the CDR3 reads TGCGCCAGCAGCTTGAGTGCTAGCGGGGGGATTCCCGACGAGCAGTACTTC. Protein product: CASSLSASGGIPDEQYF.